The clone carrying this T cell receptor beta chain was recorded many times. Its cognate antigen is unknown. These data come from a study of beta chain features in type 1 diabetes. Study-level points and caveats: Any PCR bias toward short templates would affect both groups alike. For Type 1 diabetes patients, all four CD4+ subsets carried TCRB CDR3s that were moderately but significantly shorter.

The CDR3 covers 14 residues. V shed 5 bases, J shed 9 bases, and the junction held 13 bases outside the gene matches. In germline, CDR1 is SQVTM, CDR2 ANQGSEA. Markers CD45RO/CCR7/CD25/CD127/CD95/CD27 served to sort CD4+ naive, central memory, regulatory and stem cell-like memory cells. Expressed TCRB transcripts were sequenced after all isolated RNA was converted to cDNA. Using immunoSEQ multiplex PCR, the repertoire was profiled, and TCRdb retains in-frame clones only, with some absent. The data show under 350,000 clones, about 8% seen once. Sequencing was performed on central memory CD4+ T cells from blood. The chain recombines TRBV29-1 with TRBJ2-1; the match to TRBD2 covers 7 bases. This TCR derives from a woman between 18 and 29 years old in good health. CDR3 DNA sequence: TGCAGCGTTAATTACGGGGGGAGACTCAGTGAGCAGTTCTTC. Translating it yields CSVNYGGRLSEQFF.